The clone carrying this TCR beta chain was detected ten times or more. The data derive from a study of neurological immune-mediated disorders. TCRdb independently ran MiXCR on the 5' RACE reads; one entry per CDR3 protein. The repertoire consists of around 50,000 distinct CDR3 sequences, with about 3.8% occurring once and the leading ten covering under 8.5%. V was trimmed by 2 bases and J by 1 base, leaving 15 bases between them. In germline, CDR1 is KGHSH, CDR2 LQKENI. This CDR3 contains 16 residues. The chain is built from TRBV18 and TRBJ2-7; perhaps TRBD2 as D (6 bases). Sequencing was done on a sample of PBMCs. The source of this sequence is a man aged 60 to 69 with multiple sclerosis. The CDR3 sequence is CASSPISGSTSYEQYF. In DNA, the CDR3 is TGTGCCAGCTCACCAATCTCCGGGAGTACGTCCTACGAGCAGTACTTC.